These 30 T cell receptor beta chains share one sample of origin, sequenced in a study of memory CD4+ T cells and cytomegalovirus serostatus. The sort gate was single viable CD3+CD4+CD8-CD45RO+ cells for memory CD4+ T cells. The data were produced by immunoSEQ multiplex PCR, yet TCRdb's version contains in-frame clones alone and is incomplete. The sample holds some 50,000 clones, around 74% seen once. Sample: memory CD4+ T cells from blood. Source of these receptors: an adult in good health and CMV-seropositive.

The gene calls are TRBV2 and TRBJ2-6; TRBD1 aligns across 10 bases. The ends lost 4 bases at V and 4 bases at J; junction bases unmatched: 7. The CDR3 covers 17 residues. In germline, CDR1 is SNHLY, CDR2 FYNNEI. The CDR3 DNA follows: TGTGCCAGCAGTGGGGACAGGGGACGGTCCGGGGCCAACGTCCTGACTTTC. Translation: CASSGDRGRSGANVLTF.

J is TRBJ2-3 and V is TRBV6-5, with a possible D match to TRBD2 (6 bases). Looked up from germline, CDR1 is MNHEY and CDR2 is SVGAGI. The germline V and J ends were trimmed by 2 bases and 5 bases, with 17 bases remaining between them. The CDR3 consists of 16 residues. As DNA, the CDR3 is TGTGCCAGCAGTTACACACTAGCAAGGCGGGGAGATACGCAGTATTTT. As protein: CASSYTLARRGDTQYF.

This clone was seen only a few times. V and J are TRBV7-9 and TRBJ1-6, with no clear D. This CDR3 comprises 15 residues. CDR1 SEHNR and CDR2 FQNEAQ come from the germline V gene (reference sequence). V lost 1 base and J 10 bases, leaving 14 bases between the germline ends. CDR3 sequence (DNA): TGTGCCAGCAGCTTAGATCGGCTCGCCGGCTCACCCCTCCACTTT. Residues: CASSLDRLAGSPLHF.

The chain has TRBV5-1 and TRBJ2-7; D perhaps matches TRBD1 (5 bases). Germline CDR1 SGHRS, CDR2 YFSETQ. The CDR3 has 14 residues. V was cut by 1 base and J by 0 bases, with 8 bases left in between. CDR3 in amino acids: CASSLRQFSYEQYF. CDR3 nucleotides: TGCGCCAGCAGCTTGAGACAGTTCTCCTACGAGCAGTACTTC.

In this sample, this clone turned up a few times. This sequence joins TRBV5-1 and TRBJ1-2; D perhaps matches TRBD1 (6 bases). The CDR3 totals 17 residues. Germline CDR1 is SGHRS and CDR2 is YFSETQ. V was clipped by 0 bases and J by 4 bases, with 19 bases between them. The CDR3 sequence is CASSLAYSTTGRYGYTF. The CDR3, as DNA: TGCGCCAGCAGCTTGGCCTACTCCACGACAGGACGCTATGGCTACACCTTC.

The chain carries TRBV5-1 and TRBJ2-7, with TRBD2 matching 7 bases. V trimming: 2 bases; J trimming: 5 bases; junction bases outside the gene matches: 7. The CDR3 is made up of 14 amino acids. Germline CDR1 reads SGHRS; CDR2 reads YFSETQ. The CDR3 DNA follows: TGCGCCAGCAGCTTTGCTTCAGGGAGGGACGAGCAGTACTTC. This gives the protein CASSFASGRDEQYF.

The V and J genes are TRBV5-1 and TRBJ1-1; 8 bases are a match to TRBD1. The CDR3 runs 14 residues. The trim removed 4 bases at V and 11 bases at J, leaving 13 bases unmatched. Germline V gene lookup returns CDR1 SGHRS and CDR2 YFSETQ. The CDR3 DNA follows: TGCGCCAGCAGCCCTATGGGGACAGGCGCAGGGGCTTTCTTT. Its protein product is CASSPMGTGAGAFF.

This chain links TRBV5-4 with TRBJ2-5; TRBD1 aligns across 7 bases. This CDR3 region has 16 residues. Germline V CDR1 and CDR2: SGHNT, YYREEE (reference sequence). The V gene end was trimmed by 4 bases and the J gene end by 4 bases; junction bases not matched to a gene: 13. The CDR3 is CASSLDRVWAAETQYF. CDR3 DNA: TGTGCCAGCAGCCTTGACAGGGTGTGGGCCGCAGAGACCCAGTACTTC.

To note about this clone: Distinct nucleotide sequences in the sample also encode this CDR3. V gene TRBV7-8 combines with J gene TRBJ2-7; D might be TRBD1 or TRBD2, each matching 5 bases. V was pared by 6 bases and J by 0 bases, with 12 bases between. The germline V gene encodes CDR1 SGHVS and CDR2 FQNEAQ. This CDR3 is built from 14 residues. The CDR3: CASSLRDDSYEQYF. DNA for the CDR3: TGTGCCAGCAGTTTACGGGACGACTCCTACGAGCAGTACTTC.

CDR3 protein: CASSLLGGGDINEQFF. DNA of the CDR3: TGTGCCAGCAGCCTATTGGGCGGGGGGGATATCAATGAGCAGTTCTTC. The chain uses TRBV7-2 and TRBJ2-1; TRBD2 agrees at 9 bases. J gave up 6 bases and V 5 bases, and 11 bases lay outside the gene matches. CDR3 length equals 16 residues. Germline V lookup: CDR1 SGHTA, CDR2 FQGNSA.

The V and J genes are TRBV5-1 and TRBJ1-2; 11 positions match TRBD1. CDR1 and CDR2 (germline): SGHRS, YFSETQ. V lost 4 bases and J lost 4; bases outside the gene matches: 12. This CDR3 contains 17 residues. The CDR3 sequence is CASSPGTGGNQLYGYTF. The DNA of the CDR3 is TGCGCCAGCAGCCCTGGGACAGGGGGAAACCAACTCTATGGCTACACCTTC.

The rearrangement links TRBV19 to TRBJ2-5, with D perhaps TRBD2 (5 bases). Trimming stripped 5 bases from V and 3 bases from J, with 16 bases between. CDR3 length: 15 residues. Germline CDR1 and CDR2: LNHDA and SQIVND (reference sequence). CDR3 sequence reads: CASSSYSGFEETQYF. CDR3 in DNA: TGTGCCAGTAGTTCATATTCGGGGTTTGAAGAGACCCAGTACTTC.

The chain is built from TRBV7-2 and TRBJ2-5; D tentatively reads TRBD1 or TRBD2 (5 bases each). The CDR3 consists of 16 residues. Looked up from germline, CDR1 is SGHTA and CDR2 is FQGNSA. V was shortened by 0 bases and J by 5 bases, with 16 bases between the two germline ends. CDR3 in amino acids: CASSLAGDFMGETQYF. In nucleotides, the CDR3 is TGTGCCAGCAGCTTAGCGGGGGATTTCATGGGGGAGACCCAGTACTTC.

V gene TRBV5-1 combines with J gene TRBJ2-5, with TRBD2 matching over 7 bases. The CDR3 is 17 amino acids. The V gene's germline CDR1 is SGHRS and CDR2 YFSETQ. After removal of 3 bases from V and 2 bases from J, the junction contained 13 bases not matched to a gene. Here the CDR3 reads CASSSQPTSEGQETQYF. The CDR3 coding sequence is TGCGCCAGCAGCTCACAACCAACTAGCGAAGGGCAAGAGACCCAGTACTTC.

The V call is TRBV10-1, the J call TRBJ1-5; 7 bases match TRBD1. After removal of 3 bases from V and 6 bases from J, the junction contained 17 bases not matched to a gene. There are 18 residues in the CDR3. Germline V CDR1 and CDR2: WNHNN, SYGVQD (reference sequence). The CDR3 sequence is CASSDGWQGVQVIQPQHF. The CDR3 DNA follows: TGCGCCAGCAGTGACGGTTGGCAGGGGGTACAGGTAATTCAGCCCCAGCATTTT.

The V gene is TRBV6-1, the J gene TRBJ1-5, with 7 bases lining up with TRBD1. V was pared by 7 bases and J by 5 bases, with 11 bases of the junction left unmatched. The CDR3 loop spans 15 amino acids. Germline V gives CDR1 MNHNS, CDR2 SASEGT. This chain's CDR3 is CASKEEDRRYQPQHF. CDR3 DNA sequence: TGTGCCAGCAAAGAGGAGGACAGGCGATATCAGCCCCAGCATTTT.

The V and J genes are TRBV4-2 and TRBJ2-3, with unresolved D. This CDR3 is built from 15 residues. Germline CDR1 is LGHNA and CDR2 is YNFKEQ. With 4 bases removed from V and 1 base from J, the gap between germline ends came to 12 bases. The CDR3 sequence: CASSRQVVGTDTQYF. The CDR3 DNA sequence: TGTGCCAGCAGCCGCCAAGTGGTGGGCACAGATACGCAGTATTTT.

This chain links TRBV5-6 with TRBJ1-1; D perhaps matches TRBD1 (5 bases). The CDR3 extends over 14 amino acids. Looked up from germline, CDR1 is SGHDT and CDR2 is YYEEEE. Trimming pared 4 bases from V and 3 bases from J, leaving 13 bases between. In nucleotides, the CDR3 is TGTGCCAGCAGCCCCCTTGGAGGGGACACTGAAGCTTTCTTT. Translation: CASSPLGGDTEAFF.

With respect to this clone: The junction departs from the called germline gene at one end, perhaps through a read error. The V and J genes are TRBV19 and TRBJ1-5, with D unclear. CDR3 size: 13 residues. Germline V gives CDR1 LNHDA, CDR2 SQIVND (reference sequence). The CDR3 nucleotides are TGTGCGAGTACGGAGGCAGCCGGTAACCCCCAGCATTTT. Protein product: CASTEAAGNPQHF.

The chain carries TRBV2 and TRBJ2-2; D is unresolved. Germline-derived CDR1 and CDR2 are SNHLY and FYNNEI. There are 14 residues in the CDR3. Trimming removed 7 bases from V and 6 bases from J, with 15 bases in between. The CDR3 loop reads CASKPDVGSGELFF. CDR3 in DNA: TGTGCCAGCAAGCCGGACGTAGGGTCCGGGGAGCTGTTTTTT. The whole variable domain, filled in from reference TRBV2 and TRBJ2-2, reads EPEVTQTPSHQVTQMGQEVILRCVPISNHLYFYWYRQILGQKVEFLVSFYNNEISEKSEIFDDQFSVERPDGSNFTLKIRSTKLEDSAMYFCASKPDVGSGELFFGEGSRLTVL.

V and J are TRBV29-1 and TRBJ1-5; D may be TRBD1 (5 bases). The ends were cut back, 4 bases at V and 4 bases at J, with 11 bases in the middle. This CDR3 is built from 13 residues. Per germline, CDR1 SQVTM and CDR2 ANQGSEA. Written as DNA, the CDR3 is TGCAGCGTTGGACAGTCTGAGAATCAGCCCCAGCATTTT. This encodes CSVGQSENQPQHF.

This chain joins TRBV27 and TRBJ2-3; possibly TRBD1 for D (6 bases). CDR3 length: 13 residues. Trimming removed 11 bases from V and 3 bases from J, with 15 bases in between. Germline CDR1 reads MNHEY; CDR2 reads SMNVEV (reference sequence). As DNA, the CDR3 is TGTGCCGTACAGGGATTCGAGACAGATACGCAGTATTTT. Amino acids: CAVQGFETDTQYF.

This clone was detected only a few times. The chain combines TRBV5-1 with TRBJ2-5; 10 positions agree with TRBD1. CDR3 size: 15 residues. The V gene end was trimmed by 2 bases and the J gene end by 3 bases; junction bases not matched to a gene: 4. Germline-derived CDR1 and CDR2 are SGHRS and YFSETQ. CDR3 bases: TGCGCCAGCAGCTTAGGGACAGGGGAGGAAGAGACCCAGTACTTC. This translates into CASSLGTGEEETQYF. The full variable domain, rest sourced from reference TRBV5-1 and TRBJ2-5, is KAGVTQTPRYLIKTRGQQVTLSCSPISGHRSVSWYQQTPGQGLQFLFEYFSETQRNKGNFPGRFSGRQFSNSRSEMNVSTLELGDSALYLCASSLGTGEEETQYFGPGTRLLVL.

The V and J genes are TRBV18 and TRBJ1-5; 8 bases fit TRBD1. This CDR3 spans 18 amino acids. The J segment lost 2 bases and the V segment lost 2 bases, leaving 11 bases of the junction unmatched. Germline CDR1 is KGHSH and CDR2 is LQKENI. The CDR3 nucleotides are TGTGCCAGCTCACCAGAACTCGCGGGACAGGTTGGCAATCAGCCCCAGCATTTT. This encodes CASSPELAGQVGNQPQHF.

The table lists this clone with a count of one. The chain links TRBV4-1 to TRBJ2-5; possible D gene TRBD2, 5 bases. CDR3 length: 14 residues. Deletions cut 0 bases from V and 7 bases from J, with 12 bases between. Per the germline V gene, CDR1 is MGHRA and CDR2 is YSYEKL. The DNA for the CDR3 is TGCGCCAGCAGCCAAGATTTAGCGATCGGGACCCAGTACTTC. It specifies CASSQDLAIGTQYF.

The gene calls are TRBV7-2 and TRBJ1-6, with D possibly TRBD1 on 5 matching bases. Germline loops: CDR1 SGHTA, CDR2 FQGNSA. There are 14 residues in the CDR3. The V end was cut by 1 base, the J end by 9 bases, with 10 bases between. CDR3 DNA sequence: TGTGCCAGCAGCTTAGGGGGGTCGGGTTCACCCCTCCACTTT. This encodes CASSLGGSGSPLHF.

This clone was counted once. The chain employs TRBV5-1 and TRBJ2-7, with TRBD2 matching over 7 bases. The germline V gene encodes CDR1 SGHRS and CDR2 YFSETQ. Trimming at V came to 8 bases and at J to 3 bases, leaving 8 bases not matched to a gene. This CDR3 is built from 13 residues. The CDR3 bases are TGCGCCAGTGGGAGCGGGATGGGCTACGAGCAGTACTTC. It specifies CASGSGMGYEQYF.

The chain is built from TRBV29-1 and TRBJ2-1, with TRBD1 identical over 10 bases. The germline V gene has CDR1 SQVTM and CDR2 ANQGSEA. V gave up 7 bases and J gave up 5 bases; unmatched junction bases: 5. The CDR3 is 13 amino acids. The CDR3 sequence is CSARDRGHNEQFF. CDR3 sequence (DNA): TGCAGCGCCCGGGACAGGGGCCACAATGAGCAGTTCTTC.

The chain recombines TRBV7-2 with TRBJ1-5; 7 bases are shared with TRBD1. The germline V gene has CDR1 SGHTA and CDR2 FQGNSA. With V trimmed by 1 base and J by 5 bases, 5 bases remained unmatched. The CDR3 contains 15 residues. CDR3 DNA: TGTGCCAGCAGCTTAGGACAGGGCGGTCATCAGCCCCAGCATTTT. The encoded protein is CASSLGQGGHQPQHF.

Only a few counts were recorded for this clone. The chain carries TRBV2 and TRBJ1-1; D ambiguous. The CDR3 contains 15 residues. V dropped 4 bases and J dropped 3 bases, with 15 bases sitting between them. Germline V lookup: CDR1 SNHLY, CDR2 FYNNEI. CDR3 amino acids: CASSALSAGDTEAFF. The CDR3 DNA reads as TGTGCCAGCAGTGCACTTTCGGCAGGAGACACTGAAGCTTTCTTT.